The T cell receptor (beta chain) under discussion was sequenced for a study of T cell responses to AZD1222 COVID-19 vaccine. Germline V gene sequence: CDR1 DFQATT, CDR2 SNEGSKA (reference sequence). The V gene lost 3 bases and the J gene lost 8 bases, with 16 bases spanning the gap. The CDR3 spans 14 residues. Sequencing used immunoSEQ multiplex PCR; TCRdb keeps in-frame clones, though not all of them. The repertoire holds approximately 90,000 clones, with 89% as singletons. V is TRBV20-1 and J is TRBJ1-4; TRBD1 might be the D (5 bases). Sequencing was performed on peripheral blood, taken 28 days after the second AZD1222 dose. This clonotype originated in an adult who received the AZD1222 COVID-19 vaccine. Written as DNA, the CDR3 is TGCAGTGCTAGTCTCCGGGGGGGTCTCGAAAAACTGTTTTTT. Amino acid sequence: CSASLRGGLEKLFF.